This T cell receptor beta chain was sequenced in a study of T cells in Graves' hyperthyroidism and ophthalmopathy (dated by TCRdb to about 2019). With regard to the full study: Peripheral blood samples were taken at the time of initial diagnosis, prior to any treatment. TCR Vbeta CDR3 sequencing of 120 to 150 peripheral blood samples (under 45 ophthalmopathy, under 80 hyperthyroidism and some 17 progressor patients) is reported in the paper. TCR V-J signatures able to tell the groups apart were searched for in a discovery cohort of 90 to 100 patients, of whom more than 40 had Graves' ophthalmopathy and around 57 had stable Graves' hyperthyroidism. In addition, the study compared T-cell repertoires in thyroid tissue and in blood from six Graves' hyperthyroidism patients. The roughly 100 discovery patients were randomly split 7:3 into training and test sets. Prospective prediction of ophthalmopathy was tested in an independent validation cohort consisting of some 18 hyperthyroidism patients and some 16 patients who later progressed to ophthalmopathy. After sampling, hyperthyroidism patients received methimazole starting at 30 mg daily, and ophthalmopathy patients received high-dose intravenous methylprednisolone.

Per the germline V gene, MNHEY is the CDR1 and SVGEGT is the CDR2. Counted from cysteine to phenylalanine, this CDR3 has 15 amino acids. The only DNA kept is the CDR3, 45 bases in frame from the first base. V sheds 8 bases and J sheds 4 bases, leaving 17 bases between their ends. The TCR beta CDR3 regions were amplified from the RNA transcripts. For the first round of RT-PCR on the TCR CDR3, the HTBI primer set was used together with the Qiagen OneStep RT-PCR kit. The libraries were constructed in a second round of multiplex PCR and then size-selected and purified. The libraries were sequenced on an Illumina HiSeq2000 using paired-end 100 bp reads. The published analysis was carried out like this. SOAPnuke was used to process the raw data, with reads discarded if the reads contained adapters or uncalled bases, had a mean Phred below 15, or lacked an exact constant-primer or identifier match. COPE v1.2.5 was used to merge high-quality paired reads, and clonotypes were defined as unique nucleotide sequences. MiTCR v1.1 was used to align clonotypes to the IMGT TRBV, TRBD and TRBJ reference segments. Analysis was restricted to V-J combinations with a frequency above 0.0001, which covered about 99% of repertoires. A TCS score was defined as the ratio of F50 (clonal expansion) to E x V (chaos), with BLOSUM62-based TCRdist applied between CDR3 peptides within each V-J. Welch's t-statistics and random forest reduced roughly 530 V-J features to roughly 13, which were used in a naive Bayes classifier (R e1071). TCRdb trimmed the raw reads at Q25, called clones with MiXCR and kept productive beta chains. Merged by CDR3 protein, the rows form single entries marked with the most common genes and DNA. The V and J calls shown here were made by TCRdb, not taken from the authors' results. This sample has 300,000 to 350,000 distinct CDR3 sequences in its table, and approximately 18% of those were observed once. Around 47% of the sample is held by the ten biggest clonotypes.

What the study reported, not specific to this receptor: In cross-validation, a model built on a 13 V-J signature told ophthalmopathy apart from stable hyperthyroidism with less than 90% sensitivity and approximately 84% specificity, and in testing the same model reached 80%/75%. No statistical method was used to fix the sample size in advance, and group allocation was not hidden from the investigators. Blood samples also contained most of the expanded thyroid clonotypes (frequency above 0.001), which suggests that blood repertoires may reflect thyroid immune responses. In validation, the model predicted progression to ophthalmopathy with approximately 71% sensitivity and around 72% specificity, a median of 6.5 months before onset.

A remark on this clonotype: Its antigen is not yet known. Within one base of it there is no much larger clone, and no base qualities were kept.

Stable Graves' hyperthyroidism was defined as no progression to ophthalmopathy during 18 months of follow-up. Hyperthyroidism patients were newly diagnosed, had a disease duration of under 2 months, and were aged 18 to 65 years. The study excluded patients with uncontrolled infections, other autoimmune diseases, pregnancy or lactation. Diagnoses relied on clinical symptoms, serum thyroxine and TRAb, thyroid ultrasound and orbital computed tomography. Ficoll-Paque density gradient centrifugation was used to isolate PBMCs from about 10 ml of fresh peripheral blood. Trizol reagent was used to extract total RNA, and RNA quality was then checked on an Agilent 2100 Bioanalyzer.

The sequenced sample was blood. The chain was built from TRBV6-2 or TRBV6-3 and TRBJ1-4; the best D guess is TRBD1, with 5 bases matching. The TCR was taken from a woman aged 45-59 years with Graves' hyperthyroidism. The CDR3 loop reads CASRWASGNNEKLFF. The DNA is TGTGCCAGCCGGTGGGCGTCAGGGAATAATGAAAAACTGTTTTTT.